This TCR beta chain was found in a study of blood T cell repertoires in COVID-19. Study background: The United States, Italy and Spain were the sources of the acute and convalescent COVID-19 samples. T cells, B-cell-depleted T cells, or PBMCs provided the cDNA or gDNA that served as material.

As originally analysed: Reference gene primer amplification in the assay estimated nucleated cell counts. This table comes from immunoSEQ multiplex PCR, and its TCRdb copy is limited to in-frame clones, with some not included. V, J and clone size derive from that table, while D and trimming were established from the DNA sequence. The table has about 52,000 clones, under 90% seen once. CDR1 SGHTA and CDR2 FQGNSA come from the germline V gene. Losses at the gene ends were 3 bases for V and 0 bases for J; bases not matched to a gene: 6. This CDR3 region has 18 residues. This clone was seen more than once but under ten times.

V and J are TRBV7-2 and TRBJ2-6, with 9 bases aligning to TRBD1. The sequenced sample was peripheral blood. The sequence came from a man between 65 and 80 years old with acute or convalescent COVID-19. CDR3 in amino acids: CASSFSGTGSSGANVLTF. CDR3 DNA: TGTGCCAGCAGCTTTTCCGGGACAGGGAGCTCTGGGGCCAACGTCCTGACTTTC.